This T cell receptor beta chain stems from a study of cytomegalovirus exposure and HLA in healthy donors. Study overall: It was reported in a later analysis that the same platform had been used for the approximately 110 validation repertoires as for the 550 to 700 first-cohort repertoires.

Trimming removed 4 bases from V and 6 bases from J, with 21 bases in between. Germline values: CDR1 MGHRA, CDR2 YSYEKL. There are 16 residues in the CDR3. On this clone: Its antigen is still unknown.

Generated by immunoSEQ multiplex PCR, the TCRdb table keeps only in-frame clones and is missing some. Among about 130,000 clones listed, around 89% were seen once. General study points: Per published reports, the classifier diagnosed cytomegalovirus status with high specificity and sensitivity. Among TCR beta chains, those listed as cytomegalovirus-associated numbered under 200. In vitro work confirmed that a few CMV-associated chains recognize CMV antigens.

The source material was PBMCs. The chain has TRBV4-1 and TRBJ1-1, with unresolved D. This clonotype originated in a woman under 40 in good health and CMV-seropositive. CDR3 nucleotides: TGCGCCAGCAGCCGAGCGGTCGTCCGGGAGGACCCTGAAGCTTTCTTT. Protein product: CASSRAVVREDPEAFF.